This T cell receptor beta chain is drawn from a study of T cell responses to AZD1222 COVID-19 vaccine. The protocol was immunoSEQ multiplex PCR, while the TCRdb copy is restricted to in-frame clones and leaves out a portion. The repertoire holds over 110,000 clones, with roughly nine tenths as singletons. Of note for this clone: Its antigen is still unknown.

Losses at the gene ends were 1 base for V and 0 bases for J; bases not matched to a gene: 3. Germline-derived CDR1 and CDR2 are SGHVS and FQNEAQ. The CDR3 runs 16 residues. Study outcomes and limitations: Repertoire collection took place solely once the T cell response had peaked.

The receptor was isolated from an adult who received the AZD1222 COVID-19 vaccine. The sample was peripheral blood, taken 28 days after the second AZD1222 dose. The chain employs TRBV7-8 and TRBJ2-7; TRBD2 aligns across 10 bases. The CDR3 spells CASSLGWTSGSYEQYF. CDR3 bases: TGTGCCAGCAGCTTAGGTTGGACTAGCGGCTCCTACGAGCAGTACTTC.